This TCR beta chain was recovered during a study of radiotherapy plus CTLA-4 blockade in lung cancer. Sequencing was performed with immunoSEQ multiplex PCR; in TCRdb, only in-frame clones are kept and a portion is missing. The data hold 47,000 or so clones, with 70% to 90% observed a single time. Germline trimming cut 6 bases from V and 0 bases from J; bases unmatched to any gene: 16. This CDR3 has 18 amino acids. CDR1 is LNHNV and CDR2 is YYDKDF in the germline V gene (reference sequence). The rearrangement uses TRBV15 and TRBJ1-2; 7 bases align to TRBD1. This TCR derives from a human donor with non-small cell lung cancer whose response to radiotherapy plus ipilimumab could not be evaluated. Material: peripheral blood, obtained from a patient treated with radiotherapy plus ipilimumab. The CDR3 sequence: CATRPSGTAPSTNYGYTF. CDR3 sequence (DNA): TGTGCCACCAGGCCTTCTGGGACAGCCCCTTCAACTAACTATGGCTACACCTTC.